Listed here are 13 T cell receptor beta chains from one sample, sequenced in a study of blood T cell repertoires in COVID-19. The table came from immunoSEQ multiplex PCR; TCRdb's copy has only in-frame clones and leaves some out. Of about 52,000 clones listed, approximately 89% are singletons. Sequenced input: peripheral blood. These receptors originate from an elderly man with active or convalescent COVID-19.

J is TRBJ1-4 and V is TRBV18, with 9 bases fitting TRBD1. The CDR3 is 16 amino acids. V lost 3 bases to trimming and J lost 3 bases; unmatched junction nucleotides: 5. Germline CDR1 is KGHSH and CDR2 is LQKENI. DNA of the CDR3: TGTGCCAGCTCACCTTACCGGGACAGGGCTAATGAAAAACTGTTTTTT. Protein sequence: CASSPYRDRANEKLFF.

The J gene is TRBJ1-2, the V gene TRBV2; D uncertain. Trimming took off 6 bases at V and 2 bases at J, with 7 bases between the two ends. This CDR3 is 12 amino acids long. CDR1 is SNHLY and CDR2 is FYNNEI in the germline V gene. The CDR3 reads CASSPENYGYTF. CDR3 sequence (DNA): TGTGCCAGCAGCCCAGAAAACTATGGCTACACCTTC.

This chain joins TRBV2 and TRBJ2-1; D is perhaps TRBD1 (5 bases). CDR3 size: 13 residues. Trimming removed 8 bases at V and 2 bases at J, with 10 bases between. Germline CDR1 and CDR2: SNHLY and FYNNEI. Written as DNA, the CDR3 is TGTGCCAGCGCCAGGGTCACCTACAATGAGCAGTTCTTC. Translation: CASARVTYNEQFF.

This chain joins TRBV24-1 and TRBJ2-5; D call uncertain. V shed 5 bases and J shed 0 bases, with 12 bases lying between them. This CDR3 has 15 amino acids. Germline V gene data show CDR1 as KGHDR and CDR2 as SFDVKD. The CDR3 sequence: CATSGVGSYQETQYF. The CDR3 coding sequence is TGTGCCACCAGTGGAGTCGGGTCGTACCAAGAGACCCAGTACTTC.

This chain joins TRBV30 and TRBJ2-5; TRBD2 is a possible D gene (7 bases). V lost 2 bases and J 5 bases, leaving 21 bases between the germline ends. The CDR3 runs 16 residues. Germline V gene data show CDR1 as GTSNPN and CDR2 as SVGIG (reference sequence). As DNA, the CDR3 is TGTGCCTGGAGTTTAAACCCTGGGGGGGGCCGGGAGACCCAGTACTTC. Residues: CAWSLNPGGGRETQYF.

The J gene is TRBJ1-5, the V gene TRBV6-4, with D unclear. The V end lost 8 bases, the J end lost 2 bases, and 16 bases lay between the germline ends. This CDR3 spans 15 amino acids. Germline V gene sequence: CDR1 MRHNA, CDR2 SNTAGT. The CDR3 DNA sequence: TGTGCCAGCCGTAACAGTCAATGGGGCAATCAGCCCCAGCATTTT. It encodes CASRNSQWGNQPQHF.

The CDR3 loop reads CASSQPSGVGETQYF. In nucleotides, the CDR3 is TGTGCCAGCAGCCAACCTTCGGGGGTAGGAGAGACCCAGTACTTC. The gene calls are TRBV4-2 and TRBJ2-5, with D perhaps matching TRBD2 (6 bases). This CDR3 is built from 15 residues. Germline CDR1 and CDR2: LGHNA and YNFKEQ. V lost 2 bases and J lost 4, with 14 bases in between.

CDR3 residues: CASSHDLFGVEQFF. The CDR3 DNA is TGTGCCAGCAGCCATGACCTATTCGGGGTTGAGCAGTTCTTC. The rearrangement uses TRBV11-2 and TRBJ2-1, with D tentatively TRBD2 (5 bases). Trimming took off 5 bases at V and 9 bases at J, with 17 bases between the two ends. The CDR3 consists of 14 residues. Germline assignment: CDR1 SGHAT and CDR2 FQNNGV.

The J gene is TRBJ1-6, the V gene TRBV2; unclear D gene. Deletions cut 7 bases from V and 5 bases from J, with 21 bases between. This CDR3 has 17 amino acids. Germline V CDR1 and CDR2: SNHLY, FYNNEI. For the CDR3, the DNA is TGTGCCAGCACCTCTAGTTCCCTCGTGGGAGATAATTCACCCCTCCACTTT. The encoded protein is CASTSSSLVGDNSPLHF.

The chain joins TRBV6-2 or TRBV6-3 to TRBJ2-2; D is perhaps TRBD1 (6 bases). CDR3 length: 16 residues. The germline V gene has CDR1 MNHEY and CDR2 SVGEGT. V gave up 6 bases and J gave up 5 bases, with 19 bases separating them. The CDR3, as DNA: TGTGCCAGCAGCCCGAGGGCAGGGGTGAAGACCGGGGAGCTGTTTTTT. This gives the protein CASSPRAGVKTGELFF.

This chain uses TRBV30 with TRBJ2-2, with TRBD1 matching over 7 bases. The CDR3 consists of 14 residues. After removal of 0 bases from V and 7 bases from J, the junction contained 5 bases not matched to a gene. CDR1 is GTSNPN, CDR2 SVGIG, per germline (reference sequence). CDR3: CAWSVLTGYGELFF. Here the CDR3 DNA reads TGTGCCTGGAGTGTGTTGACAGGGTACGGGGAGCTGTTTTTT.

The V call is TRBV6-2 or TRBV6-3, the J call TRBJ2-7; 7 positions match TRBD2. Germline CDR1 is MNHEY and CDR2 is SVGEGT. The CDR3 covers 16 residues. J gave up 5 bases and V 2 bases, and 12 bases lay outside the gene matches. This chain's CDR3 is CASSYTAGATRDEQYF. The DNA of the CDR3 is TGTGCCAGCAGTTACACTGCGGGAGCGACTAGGGACGAGCAGTACTTC.

The CDR3 sequence is CASRRDRGQDTQYF. The CDR3 nucleotides read TGTGCCAGCAGGAGGGACAGGGGGCAAGATACGCAGTATTTT. The chain is built from TRBV6-4 and TRBJ2-3; 12 bases fit TRBD1. This CDR3 spans 14 amino acids. Trimming cost V 6 bases and J 5 bases; bases outside gene matches: 3. CDR1 is MRHNA and CDR2 is SNTAGT in the germline V gene.